These 17 T cell receptor beta chains were sequenced from one sample in a study of T cell changes during pregnancy in multiple sclerosis. Repertoires were generated with immunoSEQ multiplex PCR, while TCRdb's copy carries only in-frame clones and drops some. Of some 110,000 clones listed, about 93% were seen once; the top ten hold 1.5% to 1.7%. Here the sequenced sample was peripheral blood, taken in the third trimester of pregnancy. The origin of the receptors is a female donor with multiple sclerosis, enrolled in a pregnancy study.

The rearrangement uses TRBV19 and TRBJ1-5; TRBD1 might be the D (6 bases). Germline V gene lookup returns CDR1 LNHDA and CDR2 SQIVND (reference sequence). Trimming took 4 bases from V and 5 from J, leaving 15 bases between them. This CDR3 is built from 15 residues. The CDR3 DNA follows: TGTGCCAGTAGTAGTCCAGGGGAGTATTATCAGCCCCAGCATTTT. The encoded protein is CASSSPGEYYQPQHF. Complete variable domain (other parts from reference TRBV19 and TRBJ1-5): DGGITQSPKYLFRKEGQNVTLSCEQNLNHDAMYWYRQDPGQGLRLIYYSQIVNDFQKGDIAEGYSVSREKKESFPLTVTSAQKNPTAFYLCASSSPGEYYQPQHFGDGTRLSIL.

Notes on this clone: Other nucleotide sequences from this sample produce the same CDR3. The chain has TRBV29-1 and TRBJ2-1, with D uncertain. The V end was cut by 4 bases, the J end by 0 bases, with 4 bases between. Germline assignment: CDR1 SQVTM and CDR2 ANQGSEA. The length of the CDR3 is 12 residues. This chain's CDR3 is CSVASSYNEQFF. The CDR3 DNA sequence: TGCAGCGTTGCGAGCTCCTACAATGAGCAGTTCTTC.

The J gene is TRBJ2-1, the V gene TRBV27; 13 bases are a match to TRBD2. V dropped 6 bases and J dropped 9; count of bases not matched to a gene: 8. The V gene's germline CDR1 is MNHEY and CDR2 SMNVEV (reference sequence). The CDR3 totals 15 residues. The DNA for the CDR3 is TGTGCCAGCAGGTCACTAGCGGGGGGGCCGAGTGAGCAGTTCTTC. Encoded protein: CASRSLAGGPSEQFF.

The J gene is TRBJ2-1, the V gene TRBV5-4; possibly TRBD2 for D (6 bases). In germline, CDR1 is SGHNT, CDR2 YYREEE (reference sequence). The ends were cut back, 5 bases at V and 4 bases at J, with 10 bases in the middle. The CDR3 sequence is 13 residues long. This CDR3 reads CASSRREYNEQFF. For the CDR3, the DNA is TGTGCCAGCAGTCGGCGGGAATACAATGAGCAGTTCTTC.

The rearrangement joins TRBV11-1 to TRBJ1-5; D gene unclear. Germline-derived CDR1 and CDR2 are SGHAT and FQDESV (reference sequence). V was pared by 6 bases and J by 9 bases, with 15 bases between. The CDR3 is made up of 13 amino acids. CDR3 region: CASSISHEGPQHF. CDR3 sequence (DNA): TGTGCCAGCAGTATAAGCCATGAGGGGCCCCAGCATTTT.

The chain joins TRBV6-5 to TRBJ2-1; 11 bases map to TRBD1. CDR1 and CDR2 (germline): MNHEY, SVGAGI. This CDR3 region has 15 residues. The V and J ends lost 6 bases and 6 bases, in that order; junction bases with no gene match: 7. CDR3 sequence: CASSQGQGVPNEQFF. CDR3 DNA sequence: TGTGCCAGCAGCCAGGGACAGGGGGTGCCCAATGAGCAGTTCTTC.

V usage is TRBV7-9 and J usage is TRBJ1-4; D perhaps matches TRBD1 (5 bases). Germline values: CDR1 SEHNR, CDR2 FQNEAQ (reference sequence). The ends were cut back, 3 bases at V and 2 bases at J, with 13 bases in the middle. This CDR3 region has 16 residues. CDR3 nucleotides: TGTGCCAGCAGCTTGGGGCGGGGACCGACTAATGAAAAACTGTTTTTT. It encodes CASSLGRGPTNEKLFF.

This chain uses TRBV10-2 with TRBJ2-5, with TRBD1 identical over 8 bases. Germline values: CDR1 WSHSY, CDR2 SAAADI. This CDR3 region has 15 residues. Trimming took 1 base from V and 4 from J; bases not matched to a gene: 5. The CDR3 spells CASSEWDRRRETQYF. CDR3 sequence (DNA): TGCGCCAGCAGTGAGTGGGACAGGAGGAGAGAGACCCAGTACTTC.

V and J are TRBV6-4 and TRBJ2-1; TRBD2 aligns across 8 bases. From germline, CDR1 is MRHNA and CDR2 SNTAGT. CDR3 length: 16 amino acids. J lost 5 bases, V lost 6 bases, and 12 bases had no gene match. The DNA of the CDR3 is TGTGCCAGCAGACCTTTTGCGAGCGGGGGTAACAATGAGCAGTTCTTC. The encoded protein is CASRPFASGGNNEQFF.

This chain uses TRBV18 with TRBJ2-3; TRBD2 matches at 11 bases. CDR1 is KGHSH, CDR2 LQKENI, per germline. The CDR3 covers 17 residues. V shed 6 bases and J 0 bases; nucleotides not matched to a gene: 8. The CDR3 reads CASSGGLADPSTDTQYF. The CDR3 DNA is TGTGCCAGCTCGGGGGGACTAGCGGACCCTAGCACAGATACGCAGTATTTT.

The chain combines TRBV2 with TRBJ2-1; TRBD2 agrees at 8 bases. The CDR3 sequence is 13 residues long. Germline-derived CDR1 and CDR2 are SNHLY and FYNNEI. V lost 5 bases and J lost 10; bases outside the gene matches: 7. The CDR3: CASSSGGGPEQFF. Here the CDR3 DNA reads TGTGCCAGCAGTTCGGGGGGGGGACCCGAGCAGTTCTTC.

The chain recombines TRBV7-2 with TRBJ2-1; D not resolved. Germline-derived CDR1 and CDR2 are SGHTA and FQGNSA. The V end lost 1 base, the J end lost 8 bases, and 9 bases lay between the germline ends. This CDR3 has 13 residues. The CDR3 DNA follows: TGTGCCAGCAGCTTAGGGTCCGGTGATGAGCAGTTCTTC. This translates into CASSLGSGDEQFF. The full variable domain, completed using reference TRBV7-2 and TRBJ2-1, is GAGVSQSPSNKVTEKGKDVELRCDPISGHTALYWYRQSLGQGLEFLIYFQGNSAPDKSGLPSDRFSAERTGGSVSTLTIQRTQQEDSAVYLCASSLGSGDEQFFGPGTRLTVL.

V gene TRBV19 combines with J gene TRBJ1-5; 8 bases match TRBD1. Germline V gene data show CDR1 as LNHDA and CDR2 as SQIVND (reference sequence). Trimming at V came to 9 bases and at J to 7 bases, leaving 5 bases not matched to a gene. This CDR3 has 12 amino acids. The DNA of the CDR3 is TGTGCCAGCACAGGGGGGGGACAGCCCCAGCATTTT. Translated, it gives CASTGGGQPQHF.

The V gene is TRBV9, the J gene TRBJ1-1, with 7 nucleotides matching TRBD1. The CDR3 runs to 15 residues. V lost 3 bases and J lost 1; bases outside the gene matches: 6. Germline-derived CDR1 and CDR2 are SGDLS and YYNGEE. CDR3 sequence (DNA): TGTGCCAGCAGCGGCCAACAGGGGCCGAACACTGAAGCTTTCTTT. It specifies CASSGQQGPNTEAFF.

This chain uses TRBV27 with TRBJ1-2; a possible D gene is TRBD1 (6 bases). CDR1 and CDR2 (germline): MNHEY, SMNVEV (reference sequence). V lost 5 bases, J lost 8 bases, and 15 bases lay in between. CDR3 length: 13 residues. The chain's CDR3 is CASSLKTGTGYTF. DNA of the CDR3: TGTGCCAGCAGTCTCAAGACAGGCACCGGCTACACCTTC.

This clone has a single count. J is TRBJ1-4 and V is TRBV6-1; D perhaps matches TRBD1 (6 bases). The CDR3 spans 14 residues. Germline V CDR1 and CDR2: MNHNS, SASEGT. V was clipped by 3 bases and J by 8 bases, with 13 bases between them. CDR3 residues: CASSDRGRGEKLFF. The CDR3 coding sequence is TGTGCCAGCAGTGACAGGGGTCGTGGAGAAAAACTGTTTTTT.

The chain couples TRBV18 to TRBJ2-1; possibly TRBD2 for D (5 bases). The CDR3 is 15 residues long. V was cut by 4 bases and J by 7 bases, with 17 bases left in between. CDR1 and CDR2 (germline): KGHSH, LQKENI. CDR3 DNA sequence: TGTGCCAGCTCACTCGTGCGAGGGTCGGAGAATGAGCAGTTCTTC. It is translated as CASSLVRGSENEQFF.